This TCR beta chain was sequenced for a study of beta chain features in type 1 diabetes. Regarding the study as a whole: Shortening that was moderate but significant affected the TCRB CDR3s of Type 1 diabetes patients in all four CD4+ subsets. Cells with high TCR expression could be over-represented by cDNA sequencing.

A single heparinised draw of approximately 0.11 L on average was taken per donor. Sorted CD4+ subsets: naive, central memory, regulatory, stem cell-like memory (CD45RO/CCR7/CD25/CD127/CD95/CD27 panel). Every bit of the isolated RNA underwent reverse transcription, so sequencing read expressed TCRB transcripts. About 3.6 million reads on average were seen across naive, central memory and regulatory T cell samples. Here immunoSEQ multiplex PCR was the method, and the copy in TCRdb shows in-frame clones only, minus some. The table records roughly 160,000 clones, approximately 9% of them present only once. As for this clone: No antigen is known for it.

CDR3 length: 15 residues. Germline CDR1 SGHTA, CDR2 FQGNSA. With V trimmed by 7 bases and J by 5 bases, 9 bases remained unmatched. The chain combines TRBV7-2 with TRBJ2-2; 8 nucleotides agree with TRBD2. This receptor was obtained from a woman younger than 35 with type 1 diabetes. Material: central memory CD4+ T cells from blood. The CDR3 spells CASNERRGGTGELFF. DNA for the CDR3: TGTGCCAGCAACGAACGACGGGGGGGGACCGGGGAGCTGTTTTTT.